This TCR beta chain is from a study of control samples from healthy donors and cancer patients (dated by TCRdb to the early 2020s). Library method: the immunoSEQ multiplex PCR assay. This is the immuneACCESS table as TCRdb keeps it, with only in-frame sequences that have V and J called. A part of the clones is gone; compared with another copy, unresolved V genes explain less than half, and the rest is unexplained. Here the sample has approximately 58,000 clones; around 90% occur a single time. More than 13% of the sample rests with the top ten. Regarding this clone: This clone's antigen is unknown. No much larger clone exists at a distance of one base, and base qualities are not known.

The germline V gene encodes CDR1 SGHAT and CDR2 FQDESV (reference sequence). The CDR3, cysteine through phenylalanine, is 15 amino acids long. Left in the record is the CDR3 DNA by itself, 45 bases read in frame from the first base. The trim is 6 bases for V and 5 bases for J, with a gap of 16 bases between the germline ends. The TCR originated in a man in his fifties or sixties with head and neck cancer. The V and J segments used are TRBV11-1 and TRBJ2-2, and possibly TRBD2, on 5 matching bases. Sequenced material: PBMCs. The CDR3 reads as follows: CASSPPRAGTGELFF. The bases are TGTGCCAGCAGTCCCCCGAGGGCGGGTACCGGGGAGCTGTTTTTT.